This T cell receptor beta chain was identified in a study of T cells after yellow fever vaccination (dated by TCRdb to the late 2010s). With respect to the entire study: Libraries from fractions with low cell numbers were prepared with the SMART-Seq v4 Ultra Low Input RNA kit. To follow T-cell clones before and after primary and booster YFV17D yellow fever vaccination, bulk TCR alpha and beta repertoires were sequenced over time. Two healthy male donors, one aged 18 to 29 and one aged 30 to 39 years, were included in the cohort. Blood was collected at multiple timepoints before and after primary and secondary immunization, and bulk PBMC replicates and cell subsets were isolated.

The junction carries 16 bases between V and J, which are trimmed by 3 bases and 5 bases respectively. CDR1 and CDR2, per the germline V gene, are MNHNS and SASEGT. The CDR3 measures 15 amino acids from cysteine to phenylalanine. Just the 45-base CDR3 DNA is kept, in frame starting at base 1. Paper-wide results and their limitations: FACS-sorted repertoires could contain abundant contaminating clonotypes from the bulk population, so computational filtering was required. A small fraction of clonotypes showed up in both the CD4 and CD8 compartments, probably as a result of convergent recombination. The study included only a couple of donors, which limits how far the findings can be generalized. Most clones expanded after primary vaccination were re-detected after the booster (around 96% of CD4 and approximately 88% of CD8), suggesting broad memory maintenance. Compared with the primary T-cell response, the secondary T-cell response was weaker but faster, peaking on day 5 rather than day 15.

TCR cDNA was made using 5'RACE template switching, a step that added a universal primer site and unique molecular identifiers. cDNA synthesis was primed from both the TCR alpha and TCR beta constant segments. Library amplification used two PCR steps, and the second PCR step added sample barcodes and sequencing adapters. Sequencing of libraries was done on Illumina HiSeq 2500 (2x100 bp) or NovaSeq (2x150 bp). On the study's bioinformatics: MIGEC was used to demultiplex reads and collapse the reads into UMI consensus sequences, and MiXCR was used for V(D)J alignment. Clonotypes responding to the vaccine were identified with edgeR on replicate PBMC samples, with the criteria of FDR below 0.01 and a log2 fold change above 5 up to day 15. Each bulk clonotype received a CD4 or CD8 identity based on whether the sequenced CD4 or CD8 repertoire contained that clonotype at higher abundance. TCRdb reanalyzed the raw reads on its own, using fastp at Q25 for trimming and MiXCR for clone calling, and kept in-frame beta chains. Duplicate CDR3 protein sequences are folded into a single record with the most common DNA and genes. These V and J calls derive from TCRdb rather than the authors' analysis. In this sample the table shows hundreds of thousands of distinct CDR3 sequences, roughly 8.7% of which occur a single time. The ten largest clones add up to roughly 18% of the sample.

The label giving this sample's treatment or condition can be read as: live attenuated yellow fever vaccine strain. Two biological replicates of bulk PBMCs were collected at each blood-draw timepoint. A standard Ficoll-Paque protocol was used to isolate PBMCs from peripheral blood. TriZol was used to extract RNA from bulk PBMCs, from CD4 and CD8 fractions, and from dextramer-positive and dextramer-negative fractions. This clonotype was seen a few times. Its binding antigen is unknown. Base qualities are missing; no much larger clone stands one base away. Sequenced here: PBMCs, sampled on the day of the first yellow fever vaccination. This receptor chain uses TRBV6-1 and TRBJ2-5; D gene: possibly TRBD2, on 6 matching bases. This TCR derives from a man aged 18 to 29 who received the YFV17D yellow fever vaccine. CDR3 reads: CASSDTGLPRETQYF. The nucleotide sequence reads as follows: TGTGCCAGCAGTGATACGGGACTCCCGAGGGAGACCCAGTACTTC.